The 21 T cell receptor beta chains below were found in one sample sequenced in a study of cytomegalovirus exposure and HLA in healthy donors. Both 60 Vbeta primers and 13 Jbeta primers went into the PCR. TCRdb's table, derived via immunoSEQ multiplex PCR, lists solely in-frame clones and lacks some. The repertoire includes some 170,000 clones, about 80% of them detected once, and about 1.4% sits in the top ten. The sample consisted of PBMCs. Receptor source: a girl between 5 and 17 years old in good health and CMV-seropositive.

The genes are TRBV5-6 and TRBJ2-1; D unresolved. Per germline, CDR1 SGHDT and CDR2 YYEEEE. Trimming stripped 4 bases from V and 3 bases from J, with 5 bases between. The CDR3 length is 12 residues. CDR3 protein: CASSLLYNEQFF. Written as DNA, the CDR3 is TGTGCCAGCAGCCTCCTCTACAATGAGCAGTTCTTC.

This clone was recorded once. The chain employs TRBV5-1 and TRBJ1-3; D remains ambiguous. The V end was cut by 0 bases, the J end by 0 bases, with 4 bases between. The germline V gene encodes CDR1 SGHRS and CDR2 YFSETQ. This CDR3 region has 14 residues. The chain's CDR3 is CASSLDTSGNTIYF. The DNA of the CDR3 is TGCGCCAGCAGCTTGGACACCTCTGGAAACACCATATATTTT.

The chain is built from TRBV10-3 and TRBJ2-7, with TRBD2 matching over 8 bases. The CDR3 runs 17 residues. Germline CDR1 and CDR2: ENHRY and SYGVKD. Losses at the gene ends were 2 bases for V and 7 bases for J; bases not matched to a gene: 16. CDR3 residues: CAISERGGGIQAWEQYF. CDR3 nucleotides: TGTGCCATCAGTGAGCGGGGGGGCGGGATCCAGGCGTGGGAGCAGTACTTC.

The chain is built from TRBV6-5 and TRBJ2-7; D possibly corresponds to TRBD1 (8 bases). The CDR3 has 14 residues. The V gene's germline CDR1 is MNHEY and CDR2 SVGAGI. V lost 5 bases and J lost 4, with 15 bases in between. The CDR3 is CASSLGQGGYEQYF. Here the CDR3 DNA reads TGTGCCAGCAGTCTCGGACAGGGAGGGTACGAGCAGTACTTC.

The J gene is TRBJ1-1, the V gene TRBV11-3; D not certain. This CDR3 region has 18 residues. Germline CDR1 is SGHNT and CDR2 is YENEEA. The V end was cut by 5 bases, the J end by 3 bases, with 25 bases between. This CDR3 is CASSRAGGGCLRDTEAFF. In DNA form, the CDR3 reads TGTGCCAGCAGCCGCGCCGGAGGTGGGTGTCTTCGGGACACTGAAGCTTTCTTT.

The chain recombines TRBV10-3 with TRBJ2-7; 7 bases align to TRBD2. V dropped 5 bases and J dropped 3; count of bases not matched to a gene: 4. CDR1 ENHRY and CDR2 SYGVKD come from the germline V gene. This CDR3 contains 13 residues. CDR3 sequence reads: CAISPAGSYEQYF. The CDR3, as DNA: TGTGCCATCAGTCCAGCGGGGAGCTACGAGCAGTACTTC.

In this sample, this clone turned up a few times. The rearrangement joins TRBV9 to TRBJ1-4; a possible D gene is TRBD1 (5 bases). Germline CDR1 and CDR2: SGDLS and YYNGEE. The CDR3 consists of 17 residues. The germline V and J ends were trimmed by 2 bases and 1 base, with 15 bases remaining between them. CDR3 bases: TGTGCCAGCAGCGTGGGGAGGGGAGGTGGAACTAATGAAAAACTGTTTTTT. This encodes CASSVGRGGGTNEKLFF.

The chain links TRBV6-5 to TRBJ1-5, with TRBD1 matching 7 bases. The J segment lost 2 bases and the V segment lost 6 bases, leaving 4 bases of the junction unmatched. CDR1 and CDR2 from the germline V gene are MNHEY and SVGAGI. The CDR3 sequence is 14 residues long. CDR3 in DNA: TGTGCCAGCAGACCCACAGGGGGCAATCAGCCCCAGCATTTT. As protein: CASRPTGGNQPQHF.

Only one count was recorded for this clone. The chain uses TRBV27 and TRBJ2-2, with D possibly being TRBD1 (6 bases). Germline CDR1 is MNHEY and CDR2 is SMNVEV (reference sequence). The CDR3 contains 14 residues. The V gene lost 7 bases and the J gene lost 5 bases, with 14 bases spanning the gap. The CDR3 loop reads CASKKQGWTGELFF. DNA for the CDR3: TGTGCCAGCAAAAAACAGGGCTGGACCGGGGAGCTGTTTTTT.

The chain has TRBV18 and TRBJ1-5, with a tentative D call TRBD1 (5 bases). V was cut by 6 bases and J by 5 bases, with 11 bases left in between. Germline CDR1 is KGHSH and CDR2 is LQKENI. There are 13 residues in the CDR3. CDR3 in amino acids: CASSTDMDQPQHF. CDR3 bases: TGTGCCAGCTCTACGGACATGGATCAGCCCCAGCATTTT.

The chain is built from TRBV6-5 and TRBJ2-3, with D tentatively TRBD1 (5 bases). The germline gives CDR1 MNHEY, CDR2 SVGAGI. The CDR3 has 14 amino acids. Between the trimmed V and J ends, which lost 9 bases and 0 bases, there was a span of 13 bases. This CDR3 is CASKVAGSTDTQYF. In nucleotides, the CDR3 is TGTGCCAGTAAAGTGGCAGGGAGCACAGATACGCAGTATTTT.

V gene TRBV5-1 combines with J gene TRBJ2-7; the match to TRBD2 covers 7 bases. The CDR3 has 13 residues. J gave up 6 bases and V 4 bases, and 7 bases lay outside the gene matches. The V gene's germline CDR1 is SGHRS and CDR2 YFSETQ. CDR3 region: CASSLGLDGEQYF. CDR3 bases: TGCGCCAGCAGCCTTGGACTAGACGGCGAGCAGTACTTC.

The CDR3 sequence is CASSLDAGSGNTIYF. The DNA for the CDR3 is TGCGCCAGCAGCCTCGACGCGGGTTCTGGAAACACCATATATTTT. This rearrangement joins TRBV4-1 to TRBJ1-3, with no clear D. V lost 4 bases to trimming and J lost 1 base, with 11 bases between them. There are 15 residues in the CDR3. Germline values: CDR1 MGHRA, CDR2 YSYEKL.

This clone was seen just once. This CDR3 is CASSNEGAGTGEQYF. CDR3 bases: TGTGCCAGCAGCAATGAGGGTGCAGGTACGGGGGAGCAGTACTTC. The chain employs TRBV7-2 and TRBJ2-7; a weak D match, TRBD2 (5 bases). The CDR3 length is 15 residues. CDR1 is SGHTA and CDR2 is FQGNSA in the germline V gene. V dropped 5 bases and J dropped 7 bases, with 21 bases sitting between them.

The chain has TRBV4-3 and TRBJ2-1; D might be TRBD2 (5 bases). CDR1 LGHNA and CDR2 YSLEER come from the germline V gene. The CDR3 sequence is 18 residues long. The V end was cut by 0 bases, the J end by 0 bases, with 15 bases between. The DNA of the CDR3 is TGCGCCAGCAGCCAAGATCGAGTCTACGGGGACTCCTACAATGAGCAGTTCTTC. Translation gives CASSQDRVYGDSYNEQFF.

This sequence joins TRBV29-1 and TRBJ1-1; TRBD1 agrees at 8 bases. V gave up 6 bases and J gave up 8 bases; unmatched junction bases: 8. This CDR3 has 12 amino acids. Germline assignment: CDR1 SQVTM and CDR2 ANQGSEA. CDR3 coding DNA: TGCAGCGTCTATCCAGGGGGCTCAGAAGCTTTCTTT. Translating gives CSVYPGGSEAFF.

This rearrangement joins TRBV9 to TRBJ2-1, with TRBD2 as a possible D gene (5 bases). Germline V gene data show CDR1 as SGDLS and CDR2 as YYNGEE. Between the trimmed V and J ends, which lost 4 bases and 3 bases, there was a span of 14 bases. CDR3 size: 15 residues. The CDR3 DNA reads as TGTGCCAGCAGCCCCTCTGGGAGTTACTACAATGAGCAGTTCTTC. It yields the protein CASSPSGSYYNEQFF.

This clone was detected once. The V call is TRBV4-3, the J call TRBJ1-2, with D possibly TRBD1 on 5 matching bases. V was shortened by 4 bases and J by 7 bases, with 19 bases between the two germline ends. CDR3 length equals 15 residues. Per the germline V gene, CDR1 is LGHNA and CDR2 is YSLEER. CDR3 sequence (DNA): TGCGCCAGCAGCCGAGGTCATGGGAGGGGCACTGGCTACACCTTC. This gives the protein CASSRGHGRGTGYTF.

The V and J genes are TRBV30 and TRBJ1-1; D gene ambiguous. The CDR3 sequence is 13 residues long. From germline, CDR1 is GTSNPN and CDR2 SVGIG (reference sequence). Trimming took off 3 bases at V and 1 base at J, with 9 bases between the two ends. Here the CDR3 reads CAWRPDKNTEAFF. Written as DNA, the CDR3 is TGTGCCTGGAGGCCAGATAAGAACACTGAAGCTTTCTTT.

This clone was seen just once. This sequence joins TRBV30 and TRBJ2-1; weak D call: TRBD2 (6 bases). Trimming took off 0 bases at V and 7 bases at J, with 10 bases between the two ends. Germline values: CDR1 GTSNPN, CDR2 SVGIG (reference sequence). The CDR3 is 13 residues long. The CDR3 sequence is CAWSVSGVNEQFF. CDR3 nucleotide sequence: TGTGCCTGGAGTGTATCGGGGGTAAATGAGCAGTTCTTC.

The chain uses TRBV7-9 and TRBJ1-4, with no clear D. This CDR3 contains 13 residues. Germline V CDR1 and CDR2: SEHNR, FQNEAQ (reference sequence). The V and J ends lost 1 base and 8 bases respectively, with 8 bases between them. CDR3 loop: CASSLEAGEKLFF. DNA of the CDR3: TGTGCCAGCAGCTTAGAGGCGGGGGAAAAACTGTTTTTT.